This T cell receptor beta chain was captured in a study of cytomegalovirus exposure and HLA in healthy donors. Looking at the study overall: Of the donors genotyped, approximately 410 in all, about 81% fell in the Caucasian-associated ancestry cluster.

The PCR had 60 Vbeta and 13 Jbeta primers. The assay was immunoSEQ multiplex PCR, and TCRdb's table has in-frame clones only and misses some. The sample lists just over 150,000 clones, about three quarters occurring once. This CDR3 comprises 14 residues. The V gene's germline CDR1 is MNHEY and CDR2 SVGAGI. Trimming took off 4 bases at V and 5 bases at J, with 15 bases between the two ends. The receptor was derived from a woman aged 45-65 years in good health and CMV-seropositive. Sequences were obtained from PBMCs. The chain employs TRBV6-5 and TRBJ2-7; perhaps TRBD1 as D (5 bases). The CDR3 reads CASSSPQSGNEQYF. The CDR3 DNA is TGTGCCAGCAGTTCCCCTCAGTCAGGGAACGAGCAGTACTTC.